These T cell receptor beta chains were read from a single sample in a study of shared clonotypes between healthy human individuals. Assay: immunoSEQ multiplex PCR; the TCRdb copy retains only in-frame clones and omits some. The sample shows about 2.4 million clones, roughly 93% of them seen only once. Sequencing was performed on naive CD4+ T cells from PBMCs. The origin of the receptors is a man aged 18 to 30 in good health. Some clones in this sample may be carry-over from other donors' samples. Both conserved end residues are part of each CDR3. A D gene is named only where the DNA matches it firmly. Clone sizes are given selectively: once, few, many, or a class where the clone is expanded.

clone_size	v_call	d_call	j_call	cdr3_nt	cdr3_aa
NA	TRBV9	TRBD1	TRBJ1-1	TGTGCCAGCAGCGTCGGGGACAGGGTACGGCCGAACACTGAAGCTTTCTTT	CASSVGDRVRPNTEAFF
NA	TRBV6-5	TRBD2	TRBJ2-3	TGTGCCAGCAGTTACTCGGGGGCGGCGGGAGGGGTCCCACAGTATTTT	CASSYSGAAGGVPQYF
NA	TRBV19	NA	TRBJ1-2	TGTGCCAGCCAAAAAATCAGGGAGATGGGCTACACCTTC	CASQKIREMGYTF
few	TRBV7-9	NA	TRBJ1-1	TGTGCCAGCAGCCCCCAGAGCCTCTTTGAAGCTTTCTTT	CASSPQSLFEAFF
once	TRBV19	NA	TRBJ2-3	TGTGCCAGTAGTATAGGACAAGTCACAGATACGCAGTATTTT	CASSIGQVTDTQYF
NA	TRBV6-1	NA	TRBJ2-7	TGTGCCAGCAGTGAATCCCTCCCCTACGAGCAGTACTTC	CASSESLPYEQYF
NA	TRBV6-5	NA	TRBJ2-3	TGTGCCAGCAGAAAGGGGCAGGGTGGGACAGATACGCAGTATTTT	CASRKGQGGTDTQYF
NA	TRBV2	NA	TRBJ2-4	TGTGCCAGCAGTTTCACCACCAGAGGGAACATTCAGTACTTC	CASSFTTRGNIQYF
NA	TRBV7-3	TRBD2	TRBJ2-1	TGTGCCAGCAGCTTAACCGGCACAGGTCTAGCGGGAAGTTCGGATGAGCAGTTCTTC	CASSLTGTGLAGSSDEQFF
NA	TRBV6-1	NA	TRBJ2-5	TGTGCCAGCCAAGTAGGAGGGGTCCCAGAGACCCAGTACTTC	CASQVGGVPETQYF
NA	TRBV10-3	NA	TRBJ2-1	TGTGCCATCAGTGACACCCCCTACAATGAGCAGTTCTTC	CAISDTPYNEQFF
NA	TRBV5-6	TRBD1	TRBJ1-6	TGTGCCAGCAGGCCGGGACAGGGTTGGAATTCACCCCTCCACTTT	CASRPGQGWNSPLHF
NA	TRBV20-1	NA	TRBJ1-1	TGCAGTGCTCCGGGGAGGGACGAAGCTTTCTTT	CSAPGRDEAFF
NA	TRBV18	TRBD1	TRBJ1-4	TGTGCCAGCCGAGAAGGGACAGCGGGGAATGAAAAACTGTTTTTT	CASREGTAGNEKLFF
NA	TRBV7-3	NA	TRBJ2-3	TGTGCCAGCAGCTCAAATGGGCGGCCCACAGATACGCAGTATTTT	CASSSNGRPTDTQYF
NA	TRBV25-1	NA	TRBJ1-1	TGTGCCAGCAGGGGGAGGCCTGAAGCTTTCTTT	CASRGRPEAFF
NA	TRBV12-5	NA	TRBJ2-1	TGTGCTAGTGGTTTGGCAACCCAGACCCTCTACAATGAGCAGTTCTTC	CASGLATQTLYNEQFF
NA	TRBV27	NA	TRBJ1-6	TGTGCCAGCAGTTTAAGGGGCAGGAATAATTCACCCCTCCACTTT	CASSLRGRNNSPLHF
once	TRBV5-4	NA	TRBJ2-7	TGTGCCAGCAGCGAATCGGGGGTTTCCTACGAGCAGTACTTC	CASSESGVSYEQYF
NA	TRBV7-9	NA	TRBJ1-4	TGTGCCAGCAGCTTAGTTACGGGTAATGAAAAACTGTTTTTT	CASSLVTGNEKLFF
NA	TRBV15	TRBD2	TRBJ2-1	TGTGCCACCAGCCTTACGGGAGGGCCGGACAATGAGCAGTTCTTC	CATSLTGGPDNEQFF
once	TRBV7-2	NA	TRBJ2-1	TGTGCCAGCAGACCCTCACTGTCGGGATACAATGAGCAGTTCTTC	CASRPSLSGYNEQFF
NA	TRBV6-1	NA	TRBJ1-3	TGTGCCAGCAGTGTCGGGGCCCTCGGAAACACCATATATTTT	CASSVGALGNTIYF
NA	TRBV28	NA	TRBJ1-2	TGTGCCAGCACCCCTTCAGTGGGCTATGGCTACACCTTC	CASTPSVGYGYTF
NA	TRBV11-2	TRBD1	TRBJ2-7	TGTGCCAGCAGCCTAACCGGGACAGGCATATACGAGCAGTACTTC	CASSLTGTGIYEQYF
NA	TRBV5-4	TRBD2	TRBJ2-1	TGTGCCAGCAGCAGTTATGAACTAGCGGGAGGGCCGCATGAGCAGTTCTTC	CASSSYELAGGPHEQFF
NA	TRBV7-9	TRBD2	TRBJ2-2	TGTGCCAGCAGCTTGGGACTAGCGGGACCGACCCGGAACACCGGGGAGCTGTTTTTT	CASSLGLAGPTRNTGELFF
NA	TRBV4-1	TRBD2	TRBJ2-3	TGCGCCAGCAGCCCCAGGACTAGCGGGAGTTATACAGATACGCAGTATTTT	CASSPRTSGSYTDTQYF
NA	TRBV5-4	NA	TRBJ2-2	TGTGCCAGCAGCTCACTGAATTCCAACACCGGGGAGCTGTTTTTT	CASSSLNSNTGELFF
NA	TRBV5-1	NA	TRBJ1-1	TGCGCCAGCAGCTTAAGGGGGGGCACTGAAGCTTTCTTT	CASSLRGGTEAFF
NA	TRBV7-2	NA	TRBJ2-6	TGTGCCAGCAGCCGTCCGAATGGAGTAGCTGGGGCCAACGTCCTGACTTTC	CASSRPNGVAGANVLTF
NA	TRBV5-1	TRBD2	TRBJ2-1	TGCGCCAGCAGCTTGGCCCTAGCGGGAGTCTACAATGAGCAGTTCTTC	CASSLALAGVYNEQFF
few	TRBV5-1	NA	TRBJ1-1	TGCGCCAGCAGCCTCCGGGACTATTCGACGACGGCTTTCTTT	CASSLRDYSTTAFF
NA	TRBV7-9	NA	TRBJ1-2	TGTGCCAGCAGCAATCCCGGGACACCCGAAGCTTCTGGCTACACCTTC	CASSNPGTPEASGYTF
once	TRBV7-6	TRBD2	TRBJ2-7	TGTGCCAGCAGCTTAGCGGTCCCCAGCGGGAGGGCCTACGAGCAGTACTTC	CASSLAVPSGRAYEQYF
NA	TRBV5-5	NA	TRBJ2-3	TGTGCCAGCAGCTTGGCGGCAGATACGCAGTATTTT	CASSLAADTQYF
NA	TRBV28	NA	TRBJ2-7	TGTGCCAGCAGTTTGGGAGGCGAGCAGTACTTC	CASSLGGEQYF
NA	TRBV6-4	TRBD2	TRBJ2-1	TGTGCCAGCAGAGAGCGGGAGGGCCGCTTTTACAATGAGCAGTTCTTC	CASREREGRFYNEQFF
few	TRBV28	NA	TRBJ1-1	TGTGCCAGCAGCCTCCAGGAGTTTGAAGCTTTCTTT	CASSLQEFEAFF
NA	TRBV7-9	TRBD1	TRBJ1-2	TGTGCCAGCAGACTCACAGGGGAGAACTATGGCTACACCTTC	CASRLTGENYGYTF
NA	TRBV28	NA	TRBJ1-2	TGTGCCAGCAGTTTATTAAGGGATGGCTACACCTTC	CASSLLRDGYTF
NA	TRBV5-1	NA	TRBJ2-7	TGCGCCAGCAGCCCCACCGGCCTCTACGAGCAGTACTTC	CASSPTGLYEQYF
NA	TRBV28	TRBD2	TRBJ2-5	TGTGCCAGCAGTTTATCTCGCGGGAGGGACGGAGAGACCCAGTACTTC	CASSLSRGRDGETQYF
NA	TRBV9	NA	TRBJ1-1	TGTGCCAGCAGCGTAGATTACGGTCTGAACACTGAAGCTTTCTTT	CASSVDYGLNTEAFF
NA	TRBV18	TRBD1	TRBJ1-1	TGTGCCAGCTCGCTCACAGGGGTGAACACTGAAGCTTTCTTT	CASSLTGVNTEAFF
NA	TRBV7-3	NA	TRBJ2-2	TGTGCCAGCAGCTTAATAAACGGGCGGAACACCGGGGAGCTGTTTTTT	CASSLINGRNTGELFF
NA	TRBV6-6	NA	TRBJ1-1	TGTGCCAGCAGGGCCCACAGGGCTTTGGACACTGAAGCTTTCTTT	CASRAHRALDTEAFF
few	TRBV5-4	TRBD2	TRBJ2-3	TGTGCCAGCAGCGGGGGACTAGCGGGGCTCACAGATACGCAGTATTTT	CASSGGLAGLTDTQYF
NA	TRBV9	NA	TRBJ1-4	TGTGCCAGCAGCGTAGGCGGTAATGAAAAACTGTTTTTT	CASSVGGNEKLFF
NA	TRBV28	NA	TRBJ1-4	TGTGCCAGCAGTTTTGCAGGGGAAAAACTGTTTTTT	CASSFAGEKLFF
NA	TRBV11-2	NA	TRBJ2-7	TGTGCCAGCAGCTTAGGGCGGCTCGTCGAGCAGTACTTC	CASSLGRLVEQYF
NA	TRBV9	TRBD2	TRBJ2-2	TGTGCCAGCAGCGTAGAGCCCGGACTAGCGGGATACACCGGGGAGCTGTTTTTT	CASSVEPGLAGYTGELFF
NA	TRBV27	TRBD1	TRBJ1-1	TGTGCCAGCAAAATAAGGGGGCGCGGCACTGAAGCTTTCTTT	CASKIRGRGTEAFF
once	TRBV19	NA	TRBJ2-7	TGTGCCAGTAGTATCTCGCCCGGGGCAGCCTACGAGCAGTACTTC	CASSISPGAAYEQYF